The 18 T cell receptor beta chains reported below all come from one sample, sequenced in a study of T cells after yellow fever vaccination. A single record per CDR3 protein comes from TCRdb applying MiXCR to the 5' RACE reads. This sample yields 250,000 to 300,000 distinct CDR3 sequences, of which over 4.5% are seen a single time; around 3.3% belongs to the top ten. This sample comprised CD4+ T cells sorted from PBMCs, obtained on the day of the yellow fever booster vaccination. The receptors come from a man between 18 and 29 years old who received the YFV17D yellow fever vaccine.

The genes are TRBV7-2 and TRBJ2-6; D gene unclear. The CDR3 extends over 14 amino acids. Germline V CDR1 and CDR2: SGHTA, FQGNSA. Trimming left V 3 bases short and J 4 bases short, with 7 bases between. The CDR3 bases are TGTGCCAGCAGCTTCGACCGGGGGGCCAACGTCCTGACTTTC. Protein sequence: CASSFDRGANVLTF.

In its sample, this clonotype was seen a few times. The rearrangement joins TRBV25-1 to TRBJ2-2; 9 bases map to TRBD1. CDR3 length: 17 residues. The trim removed 1 base at V and 7 bases at J, leaving 10 bases unmatched. Per germline, CDR1 MGHDK and CDR2 SYGVNS. The chain's CDR3 is CASSESGYRGLVGELFF. CDR3 sequence (DNA): TGTGCCAGCAGTGAATCTGGGTACAGGGGGCTTGTCGGGGAGCTGTTTTTT.

The sample holds many counts of this clonotype. The V call is TRBV29-1, the J call TRBJ2-5; 7 bases are shared with TRBD2. The germline CDR1 and CDR2 sequences are SQVTM and ANQGSEA. The CDR3 length is 15 residues. Trimming removed 3 bases from V and 5 bases from J; junction bases left unmatched: 12. CDR3 region: CSVDFGGGSGETQYF. For the CDR3, the DNA is TGCAGCGTTGATTTCGGGGGAGGGTCCGGCGAGACCCAGTACTTC.

The rearrangement joins TRBV25-1 to TRBJ2-3; 11 positions agree with TRBD2. Germline V CDR1 and CDR2: MGHDK, SYGVNS. This CDR3 is built from 15 residues. Trimming cost V 4 bases and J 3 bases; bases outside gene matches: 3. The CDR3 DNA sequence: TGTGCCAGCAGTGCGCTAGCGGGGGGAACAGATACGCAGTATTTT. It is translated as CASSALAGGTDTQYF.

The rearrangement joins TRBV4-1 to TRBJ2-5; 7 positions agree with TRBD1. V was clipped by 1 base and J by 4 bases; unmatched bases: 3. The CDR3 runs 14 residues. CDR1 MGHRA and CDR2 YSYEKL come from the germline V gene. The CDR3 region is CASSQGRGRETQYF. CDR3 in DNA: TGCGCCAGCAGCCAAGGAAGGGGGCGAGAGACCCAGTACTTC.

Notes on this clonotype: It may be a read error: a sequence one base away is much more abundant. The J gene is TRBJ1-1, the V gene TRBV6-5; the D gene is possibly TRBD1 (5 bases). From germline, CDR1 is MNHEY and CDR2 SVGAGI. Trimming cost V 2 bases and J 6 bases, with 13 bases left between them. The CDR3 loop spans 14 amino acids. The CDR3 loop is CASSYKGRVPEAFF. In DNA form, the CDR3 reads TGTGCCAGCAGTTACAAGGGGCGGGTGCCTGAAGCTTTCTTT.

V is TRBV3-1 and J is TRBJ1-2; 10 bases line up with TRBD1. The ends lost 6 bases at V and 4 bases at J; junction bases unmatched: 8. The V gene's germline CDR1 is LGHDT and CDR2 YNNKEL (reference sequence). The CDR3 is 15 amino acids. The chain's CDR3 is CASSHPGQGVYGYTF. The CDR3 bases are TGTGCCAGCAGTCACCCCGGACAGGGGGTCTATGGCTACACCTTC.

This clonotype was picked up many times. The V and J genes are TRBV15 and TRBJ2-5; D perhaps matches TRBD1 (5 bases). The CDR3 extends over 12 amino acids. Trimming took off 3 bases at V and 4 bases at J, with 6 bases between the two ends. Germline V gene sequence: CDR1 LNHNV, CDR2 YYDKDF (reference sequence). The CDR3 DNA follows: TGTGCCACCAGCAGGGACATAGAGACCCAGTACTTC. Translating it yields CATSRDIETQYF.

V gene TRBV7-2 combines with J gene TRBJ2-1, with D perhaps matching TRBD1 (5 bases). V was trimmed by 6 bases and J by 4 bases, leaving 10 bases between them. The CDR3 is made up of 13 amino acids. The germline V gene has CDR1 SGHTA and CDR2 FQGNSA. CDR3 DNA sequence: TGTGCCAGCAGGCTGGACAAGTACAATGAGCAGTTCTTC. Residues: CASRLDKYNEQFF.

A few counts support this clonotype. This rearrangement joins TRBV5-5 to TRBJ2-1; 9 positions agree with TRBD1. The CDR3 is 20 residues long. Germline V gene sequence: CDR1 SGHKS, CDR2 YYEKEE (reference sequence). The ends lost 1 base at V and 7 bases at J; junction bases unmatched: 21. CDR3 in amino acids: CASSLRMLGQGRPLHNEQFF. CDR3 DNA: TGTGCCAGCAGCTTGCGCATGTTGGGACAGGGACGGCCCCTACATAATGAGCAGTTCTTC. The full variable domain, with the rest looked up from reference TRBV5-5 and TRBJ2-1, is DAGVTQSPTHLIKTRGQQVTLRCSPISGHKSVSWYQQVLGQGPQFIFQYYEKEERGRGNFPDRFSARQFPNYSSELNVNALLLGDSALYLCASSLRMLGQGRPLHNEQFFGPGTRLTVL.

This clonotype appeared many times. This chain joins TRBV20-1 and TRBJ2-5; D is perhaps TRBD1 or TRBD2 (6 bases each). Trimming cost V 6 bases and J 7 bases, with 12 bases left between them. Germline CDR1 reads DFQATT; CDR2 reads SNEGSKA (reference sequence). CDR3 size: 11 residues. CDR3: CSAPKGGTQYF. In nucleotides, the CDR3 is TGCAGTGCCCCCAAGGGGGGGACCCAGTACTTC.

In its sample, this clonotype was seen a few times. The V and J genes are TRBV5-1 and TRBJ1-4, with TRBD1 identical over 7 bases. The CDR3 has 15 residues. J gave up 5 bases and V 4 bases, and 8 bases lay outside the gene matches. Germline V gives CDR1 SGHRS, CDR2 YFSETQ. The CDR3 protein is CASSARDRENEKLFF. The CDR3 nucleotides are TGCGCCAGCAGCGCCCGGGACAGAGAGAATGAAAAACTGTTTTTT.

This clonotype was observed a few times. The rearrangement uses TRBV30 and TRBJ2-7; D perhaps matches TRBD1 (6 bases). The CDR3 has 12 amino acids. Germline loops: CDR1 GTSNPN, CDR2 SVGIG (reference sequence). The V and J ends lost 4 bases and 7 bases respectively, with 14 bases between them. In DNA form, the CDR3 reads TGTGCCTGGACTGGGGGCCTGGGAGAGCAGTACTTC. This codes for CAWTGGLGEQYF.

This clonotype has ten or more counts. The chain recombines TRBV11-2 with TRBJ1-1; D unresolved. Trimming shortened V by 3 bases and J by 1 base, and 6 bases separated the two germline ends. The CDR3 is 13 residues long. Per germline, CDR1 SGHAT and CDR2 FQNNGV. CDR3 protein: CASSFAENTEAFF. The CDR3 DNA is TGTGCCAGCAGCTTCGCCGAGAACACTGAAGCTTTCTTT.

The V call is TRBV7-2, the J call TRBJ1-6; D is possibly TRBD1 (6 bases). CDR1 is SGHTA and CDR2 is FQGNSA in the germline V gene. The germline V and J ends were trimmed by 5 bases and 10 bases, with 12 bases remaining between them. This CDR3 spans 13 amino acids. CDR3 nucleotide sequence: TGTGCCAGCAGCCCCCAGGGGTCGTCACCCCTCCACTTT. Protein product: CASSPQGSSPLHF.

The chain combines TRBV12-3 or TRBV12-4 with TRBJ2-6; no definite D call. Trimming took off 6 bases at V and 2 bases at J, with 14 bases between the two ends. The length of the CDR3 is 16 residues. CDR3 DNA: TGTGCCAGCAGCCCCCTTTACGACCCTGGGGCCAACGTCCTGACTTTC. Its translation: CASSPLYDPGANVLTF.

The V and J genes are TRBV20-1 and TRBJ2-1; possibly TRBD2 for D (5 bases). V was clipped by 5 bases and J by 0 bases, with 11 bases between them. Germline values: CDR1 DFQATT, CDR2 SNEGSKA (reference sequence). The CDR3 covers 14 residues. The CDR3 sequence is CSARSGSSYNEQFF. The DNA of the CDR3 is TGCAGTGCTCGATCGGGAAGCTCCTACAATGAGCAGTTCTTC.

This clonotype was found many times. The chain recombines TRBV9 with TRBJ1-2; tentative D call: TRBD1 (5 bases). The CDR3 loop spans 14 amino acids. Trimming left V 4 bases short and J 1 base short, with 11 bases between. The germline CDR1 and CDR2 sequences are SGDLS and YYNGEE. The CDR3 here is CASSPQTVNYGYTF. For the CDR3, the DNA is TGTGCCAGCAGCCCCCAGACAGTTAACTATGGCTACACCTTC.